This entry lists 15 T cell receptor beta chains sequenced from one sample in a study of CD8 T cells in ankylosing spondylitis. TCRdb processed the 5' RACE reads anew with MiXCR; each CDR3 protein has one entry. The table has approximately 260,000 distinct CDR3 sequences, around 7.8% seen once. Material: blood, either unsorted or a sorted T cell fraction (not recorded which). All receptors come from a male donor with ankylosing spondylitis or in good health (not recorded which).

This clonotype was picked up many times. The rearrangement links TRBV12-3 or TRBV12-4 to TRBJ1-2; D is ambiguous. This CDR3 is built from 11 residues. Trimming cost V 7 bases and J 7 bases, with 10 bases left between them. In DNA form, the CDR3 reads TGTGCCAGCATGACGTTCGGTGGCTACACCTTC. It encodes CASMTFGGYTF.

This clonotype was counted ten times or more. The genes are TRBV12-3 or TRBV12-4 and TRBJ2-7; 13 positions match TRBD2. V lost 6 bases to trimming and J lost 3 bases; unmatched junction nucleotides: 5. This CDR3 contains 15 residues. The CDR3: CASSQGLAGIYEQYF. CDR3 DNA sequence: TGTGCCAGCAGCCAGGGACTAGCGGGGATCTACGAGCAGTACTTC.

This clonotype was detected ten times or more. This chain connects TRBV20-1 to TRBJ2-3; no clear D. CDR1 is DFQATT and CDR2 is SNEGSKA in the germline V gene (reference sequence). V lost 3 bases and J 3 bases, leaving 10 bases between the germline ends. The CDR3 is 13 residues long. CDR3 nucleotides: TGCAGTGCTAGGAAAGGTGGTACAGATACGCAGTATTTT. Amino acid sequence: CSARKGGTDTQYF.

This clonotype was recorded many times. This chain connects TRBV7-2 to TRBJ2-1; no definite D call. There are 14 residues in the CDR3. V dropped 3 bases and J dropped 2 bases, with 8 bases sitting between them. Germline lookup yields CDR1 SGHTA and CDR2 FQGNSA. This chain's CDR3 is CASSFEGTYNEQFF. The CDR3 DNA follows: TGTGCCAGCAGCTTCGAAGGAACCTACAATGAGCAGTTCTTC.

There are many counts of this clonotype. The chain links TRBV9 to TRBJ2-3; 7 bases match TRBD2. Trimming removed 2 bases from V and 4 bases from J; junction bases left unmatched: 4. The germline CDR1 and CDR2 sequences are SGDLS and YYNGEE. CDR3 length equals 14 residues. The DNA of the CDR3 is TGTGCCAGCAGCGTGGATGGGAGGGCAGATACGCAGTATTTT. Its protein is CASSVDGRADTQYF.

CDR3 amino acids: CASSPYGRDVYEQYF. CDR3 in DNA: TGTGCCAGCTCTCCCTACGGGCGGGATGTCTACGAGCAGTACTTC. The chain is built from TRBV5-6 and TRBJ2-7; D is possibly TRBD2 (6 bases). The CDR3 is 15 residues long. Germline CDR1 SGHDT, CDR2 YYEEEE. V shed 7 bases and J shed 3 bases, with 20 bases lying between them.

This clonotype was counted many times. V usage is TRBV6-5 and J usage is TRBJ2-3; 10 nucleotides align to TRBD2. The V gene end was trimmed by 0 bases and the J gene end by 3 bases; junction bases not matched to a gene: 9. CDR3 length: 18 residues. Per the germline V gene, CDR1 is MNHEY and CDR2 is SVGAGI. CDR3 in DNA: TGTGCCAGCAGTTACTCGAAGGCTAGCGGGGGCCTAACAGATACGCAGTATTTT. It is translated as CASSYSKASGGLTDTQYF.

This clonotype was seen many times. The junction does not match germline at one end; this may be a read error. The rearrangement links TRBV12-3 or TRBV12-4 to TRBJ2-3; D remains unclear. CDR3 length: 12 residues. The CDR3 spells CASTLGSDTQYF. CDR3 DNA: TGTGCCAGCACTTTAGGCTCGGATACGCAGTATTTT.

This clonotype was counted at least ten times. This sequence joins TRBV5-4 and TRBJ1-3; D is possibly TRBD1 (6 bases). The CDR3 has 16 residues. Germline CDR1 and CDR2: SGHNT and YYREEE (reference sequence). Trimming removed 1 base at V and 0 bases at J, with 11 bases between. The CDR3 is CASSLTTGGSGNTIYF. The CDR3 DNA follows: TGTGCCAGCAGCTTGACGACAGGAGGCTCTGGAAACACCATATATTTT.

The chain links TRBV2 to TRBJ2-2; D possibly corresponds to TRBD1 (6 bases). Germline V gene sequence: CDR1 SNHLY, CDR2 FYNNEI. The CDR3 is made up of 14 amino acids. V lost 5 bases and J lost 1, with 8 bases in between. CDR3: CASSRTENTGELFF. The CDR3 region has the DNA TGTGCCAGCAGTAGGACAGAGAACACCGGGGAGCTGTTTTTT.

This chain links TRBV20-1 with TRBJ2-5; no reliable D call. This CDR3 comprises 17 residues. Germline V lookup: CDR1 DFQATT, CDR2 SNEGSKA (reference sequence). The V end lost 7 bases, the J end lost 1 base, and 25 bases lay between the germline ends. DNA of the CDR3: TGCAGTGTCTTTGGCCAAGCTCCGGGCGGTCCCCAAGAGACCCAGTACTTC. Translation: CSVFGQAPGGPQETQYF.

The table lists this clonotype with many counts. The chain has TRBV12-3 or TRBV12-4 and TRBJ2-7; the D is unclear. The germline V and J ends were trimmed by 5 bases and 2 bases, with 10 bases remaining between them. The length of the CDR3 is 13 residues. CDR3 sequence reads: CASSPDMPYEQYF. CDR3 nucleotide sequence: TGTGCCAGCAGTCCTGACATGCCCTACGAGCAGTACTTC.

This clonotype has a count of ten or more. The chain recombines TRBV3-1 with TRBJ1-1; D remains ambiguous. Trimming stripped 1 base from V and 6 bases from J, with 6 bases between. In germline, CDR1 is LGHDT, CDR2 YNNKEL (reference sequence). The CDR3 totals 12 residues. The CDR3 nucleotides read TGTGCCAGCAGCCAAGGGAAGGCTGAAGCTTTCTTT. Encoded protein: CASSQGKAEAFF.

This clonotype was detected only once. An end of the junction differs from the germline gene, which may be a read error. The J gene is TRBJ1-1, the V gene TRBV5-1; no reliable D call. This CDR3 is 13 amino acids long. In germline, CDR1 is SGHRS, CDR2 YFSETQ. As DNA, the CDR3 is TGCGCCAGCAGCTTGGGATTGAACACTGAAGCTATCTTT. Its translation: CASSLGLNTEAIF.

This clonotype was observed a few times. The chain carries TRBV11-2 and TRBJ2-3; 9 bases map to TRBD2. This CDR3 region has 20 residues. Germline values: CDR1 SGHAT, CDR2 FQNNGV. The junction had 17 bases not matched to a gene; V was cut back by 2 bases and J by 2 bases. CDR3 bases: TGTGCCAGCAGCTTAATCGGAGCTAGCGGGACGTTTTTTGTCACAGATACGCAGTATTTT. It encodes CASSLIGASGTFFVTDTQYF. Full variable domain (outside the CDR3, taken from reference TRBV11-2 and TRBJ2-3): EAGVAQSPRYKIIEKRQSVAFWCNPISGHATLYWYQQILGQGPKLLIQFQNNGVVDDSQLPKDRFSAERLKGVDSTLKIQPAKLEDSAVYLCASSLIGASGTFFVTDTQYFGPGTRLTVL.